Following are 31 T cell receptor beta chains from one sample sequenced in a study of cytomegalovirus exposure and HLA in healthy donors. The PCR had 60 Vbeta and 13 Jbeta primers. TCRdb's table, derived via immunoSEQ multiplex PCR, lists solely in-frame clones and lacks some. Counted here are approximately 140,000 clones, over 65% occurring once; the ten biggest clones make up 10% to 15%. The specimen sequenced was PBMCs. Receptors originate from a middle-aged man in good health and CMV-seropositive.

This clone has just a few counts. The chain couples TRBV5-6 to TRBJ2-2; 9 positions match TRBD1. Germline CDR1 and CDR2: SGHDT and YYEEEE. After removal of 2 bases from V and 5 bases from J, the junction contained 7 bases not matched to a gene. This CDR3 contains 16 residues. The CDR3 region is CASSFSSTGGTGELFF. The CDR3 nucleotides read TGTGCCAGCAGCTTTTCTTCGACAGGGGGTACCGGGGAGCTGTTTTTT.

The chain joins TRBV30 to TRBJ2-7; TRBD2 matches 12 bases. The germline CDR1 and CDR2 sequences are GTSNPN and SVGIG (reference sequence). The ends lost 3 bases at V and 4 bases at J; junction bases unmatched: 7. This CDR3 is built from 15 residues. Written as DNA, the CDR3 is TGTGCCTGGAGAGCTAGCGGGAGGGCCGTTTACGAGCAGTACTTC. It yields the protein CAWRASGRAVYEQYF.

The chain couples TRBV11-2 to TRBJ2-2, with 9 bases identical to TRBD2. The CDR3 totals 15 residues. J gave up 6 bases and V 4 bases, and 6 bases lay outside the gene matches. The germline V gene encodes CDR1 SGHAT and CDR2 FQNNGV. CDR3 nucleotide sequence: TGTGCCAGCAGCTGGCTAGCGGGAATCGCCGGGGAGCTGTTTTTT. It encodes CASSWLAGIAGELFF.

This clone showed up just a few times. J is TRBJ2-5 and V is TRBV29-1; TRBD1 matches 10 bases. Matching the DNA end better, TRBJ2-7 makes the J call doubtful. The CDR3 totals 15 residues. Looked up from germline, CDR1 is SQVTM and CDR2 is ANQGSEA. CDR3 residues: CSVIWWDRGSYEQYF. The CDR3 DNA reads as TGCAGCGTCATCTGGTGGGACAGGGGCTCCTACGAGCAGTACTTC.

This clone was observed a few times. The same CDR3 can be traced to other DNA sequences in this sample. The chain carries TRBV4-2 and TRBJ2-7, with D possibly matching TRBD2 (7 bases). Trimming left V 1 base short and J 3 bases short, with 10 bases between. Germline CDR1 LGHNA, CDR2 YNFKEQ. This CDR3 has 14 residues. The CDR3 DNA sequence: TGTGCCAGCAGCCAAGGGGGAGGGGGCTACGAGCAGTACTTC. As protein: CASSQGGGGYEQYF.

The rearrangement links TRBV6-6 to TRBJ2-5, with D maybe TRBD1 (5 bases). The V and J ends lost 8 bases and 5 bases respectively, with 15 bases between them. There are 13 residues in the CDR3. Germline assignment: CDR1 MNHNY and CDR2 SVGAGI (reference sequence). In nucleotides, the CDR3 is TGTGCCAGCGGCCAGGGTGTTGCGGAGACCCAGTACTTC. Translating gives CASGQGVAETQYF.

The chain joins TRBV14 to TRBJ2-7; a weak D match, TRBD1 (5 bases). Germline-derived CDR1 and CDR2 are SGHDN and FVKESK. This CDR3 contains 15 residues. Trimming took off 1 base at V and 6 bases at J, with 16 bases between the two ends. The CDR3 sequence: CASSQGRVRRAEQYF. CDR3 nucleotides: TGTGCCAGCAGCCAAGGAAGGGTGCGCAGGGCCGAGCAGTACTTC. Looking up the rest from reference TRBV14 and TRBJ2-7 gives the full variable domain: EAGVTQFPSHSVIEKGQTVTLRCDPISGHDNLYWYRRVMGKEIKFLLHFVKESKQDESGMPNNRFLAERTGGTYSTLKVQPAELEDSGVYFCASSQGRVRRAEQYFGPGTRLTVT.

The chain uses TRBV5-1 and TRBJ2-7, with D maybe TRBD2 (5 bases). Germline assignment: CDR1 SGHRS and CDR2 YFSETQ. V lost 2 bases, J lost 7 bases, and 13 bases lay in between. This CDR3 contains 13 residues. The CDR3 protein is CASSFRESGEQYF. The CDR3 DNA reads as TGCGCCAGCAGCTTTCGGGAATCGGGGGAGCAGTACTTC.

The rearrangement joins TRBV11-2 to TRBJ2-1, with D possibly matching TRBD1 (6 bases). V shed 5 bases and J shed 1 base, with 9 bases lying between them. CDR3 length: 14 residues. Germline V lookup: CDR1 SGHAT, CDR2 FQNNGV. CDR3 sequence: CASSPDRSYNEQFF. For the CDR3, the DNA is TGTGCCAGCAGCCCTGACAGGTCCTACAATGAGCAGTTCTTC.

This clone has only a few counts. The chain combines TRBV5-1 with TRBJ1-3, with D unresolved. Trimming left V 4 bases short and J 2 bases short, with 10 bases between. Germline lookup yields CDR1 SGHRS and CDR2 YFSETQ. The CDR3 runs 14 residues. This CDR3 reads CASSGTEAGNTIYF. The CDR3 DNA reads as TGCGCCAGCAGCGGTACAGAAGCTGGAAACACCATATATTTT.

In its sample, this clone was seen once. An end of the junction differs from the germline gene, which may be a read error. The chain is built from TRBV27 and TRBJ2-4, with 9 bases matching TRBD2. The CDR3 has 22 residues. Germline V CDR1 and CDR2: MNHEY, SMNVEV (reference sequence). The DNA of the CDR3 is TGTGCCAGCAGTTTATCACCTTTTGTAGCGGGAGTGGGGAAAGGAGCCAAAAACAGTCAGTACTTC. Protein sequence: CASSLSPFVAGVGKGAKNSQYF.

The chain carries TRBV4-3 and TRBJ1-2; 7 bases align to TRBD1. The CDR3 length is 15 residues. The germline V gene encodes CDR1 LGHNA and CDR2 YSLEER. The trim removed 1 base at V and 7 bases at J, leaving 9 bases unmatched. The CDR3 sequence: CASSQGNRGRVGYTF. The DNA for the CDR3 is TGCGCCAGCAGCCAAGGAAATAGGGGGCGCGTTGGCTACACCTTC.

The gene calls are TRBV11-1 and TRBJ2-7, with a tentative D call TRBD1 (5 bases). V lost 5 bases, J lost 4 bases, and 9 bases lay in between. CDR3 length: 12 residues. CDR1 is SGHAT and CDR2 is FQDESV in the germline V gene (reference sequence). This chain's CDR3 is CASSPQGYEQYF. The CDR3 DNA sequence: TGTGCCAGCAGCCCCCAGGGATACGAGCAGTACTTC.

The chain is built from TRBV29-1 and TRBJ2-2; the match to TRBD1 covers 10 bases. The V gene end was trimmed by 6 bases and the J gene end by 7 bases; junction bases not matched to a gene: 11. Germline V gives CDR1 SQVTM, CDR2 ANQGSEA. The CDR3 covers 15 residues. CDR3 in DNA: TGCAGCGTGTTGTCTAGGACAGGGGGAAGCGGGGAGCTGTTTTTT. Translation gives CSVLSRTGGSGELFF.

The chain joins TRBV10-3 to TRBJ1-2; D might be TRBD1 (5 bases). Germline V CDR1 and CDR2: ENHRY, SYGVKD. This CDR3 contains 12 residues. Trimming removed 7 bases at V and 3 bases at J, with 9 bases between. CDR3 in amino acids: CAITGGDYGYTF. The CDR3 DNA reads as TGTGCCATCACAGGAGGGGACTATGGCTACACCTTC.

The chain carries TRBV19 and TRBJ2-5; D is uncertain. The germline V gene has CDR1 LNHDA and CDR2 SQIVND (reference sequence). V lost 5 bases to trimming and J lost 5 bases, with 18 bases between them. The CDR3 has 15 residues. The CDR3 DNA sequence: TGTGCCAGTAGTCCTCAGGTCGCCTTTACGGAGACCCAGTACTTC. It is translated as CASSPQVAFTETQYF.

This clone was recorded once. The rearrangement joins TRBV18 to TRBJ2-1; TRBD2 matches at 7 bases. The CDR3 totals 14 residues. The junction had 4 bases not matched to a gene; V was cut back by 3 bases and J by 5 bases. Looked up from germline, CDR1 is KGHSH and CDR2 is LQKENI. CDR3 protein: CASSPQRGNNEQFF. In nucleotides, the CDR3 is TGTGCCAGCTCACCCCAGCGGGGTAACAATGAGCAGTTCTTC.

The V call is TRBV6-1, the J call TRBJ2-7; 15 bases map to TRBD2. V gave up 5 bases and J gave up 5 bases; unmatched junction bases: 4. CDR1 and CDR2 (germline): MNHNS, SASEGT. This CDR3 has 15 residues. CDR3 residues: CASSRTSGGVDEQYF. CDR3 sequence (DNA): TGTGCCAGCAGTCGGACTAGCGGGGGGGTGGACGAGCAGTACTTC.

J is TRBJ1-2 and V is TRBV7-9; 9 bases align to TRBD1. The germline gives CDR1 SEHNR, CDR2 FQNEAQ (reference sequence). There are 15 residues in the CDR3. Unmatched junction bases numbered 7, after V lost 5 bases and J lost 3 bases. CDR3 sequence: CASSPTGGIDYGYTF. CDR3 bases: TGTGCCAGCAGCCCCACAGGGGGCATTGACTATGGCTACACCTTC.

This chain uses TRBV18 with TRBJ2-6, with D perhaps matching TRBD2 (5 bases). Trimming cost V 1 base and J 2 bases, with 24 bases left between them. Germline lookup yields CDR1 KGHSH and CDR2 LQKENI. CDR3 length: 21 residues. CDR3 sequence (DNA): TGTGCCAGCTCACCACATATATACCGTGACAAGCTCGGGGCTGGGGCCAACGTCCTGACTTTC. Its protein is CASSPHIYRDKLGAGANVLTF. The full variable domain, in which reference TRBV18 and TRBJ2-6 provide the parts outside the CDR3, is NAGVMQNPRHLVRRRGQEARLRCSPMKGHSHVYWYRQLPEEGLKFMVYLQKENIIDESGMPKERFSAEFPKEGPSILRIQQVVRGDSAAYFCASSPHIYRDKLGAGANVLTFGAGSRLTVL.

Turning to this clone: The junction departs from the called germline gene at one end, perhaps through a read error. This rearrangement joins TRBV5-6 to TRBJ2-4, with D possibly TRBD2 on 5 matching bases. Per germline, CDR1 SGHDT and CDR2 YYEEEE. This CDR3 contains 15 residues. The CDR3 DNA sequence: TGTGCCAGCAGCTTCCGGGTCCTAGCCAAAAACAGTCAGTACTTC. It specifies CASSFRVLAKNSQYF.

The chain joins TRBV23-1 to TRBJ1-5, with 8 bases that match TRBD1. TRBV23-1 is sorted into the ORF group, with uncertain function. The CDR3 contains 19 residues. The V segment lost 0 bases and the J segment 2 bases; nucleotides outside the gene matches: 12. The CDR3 here is CASSQSAAGGRVGNQPQHF. For the CDR3, the DNA is TGCGCCAGCAGTCAATCTGCAGCAGGGGGCAGGGTGGGCAATCAGCCCCAGCATTTT.

A note on this clone: Additional DNA sequences in this sample encode the identical CDR3. The chain recombines TRBV19 with TRBJ1-2, with D possibly being TRBD1 (6 bases). The V end lost 6 bases, the J end lost 4 bases, and 9 bases lay between the germline ends. Germline V lookup: CDR1 LNHDA, CDR2 SQIVND (reference sequence). The CDR3 length is 12 residues. This CDR3 is CASRTGFYGYTF. In DNA form, the CDR3 reads TGTGCCAGTAGAACAGGGTTCTATGGCTACACCTTC.

This chain joins TRBV19 and TRBJ1-1, with no clear D. Germline assignment: CDR1 LNHDA and CDR2 SQIVND (reference sequence). V was pared by 7 bases and J by 7 bases, with 13 bases between. This CDR3 has 12 amino acids. The CDR3 sequence: CASKERDGEAFF. CDR3 DNA sequence: TGTGCCAGTAAGGAGAGGGATGGTGAAGCTTTCTTT.

The chain uses TRBV2 and TRBJ2-1, with D possibly TRBD2 on 6 matching bases. Trimming stripped 5 bases from V and 9 bases from J, with 17 bases between. CDR1 and CDR2 (germline): SNHLY, FYNNEI. This CDR3 has 14 residues. The chain's CDR3 is CASSLGPGAGEQFF. CDR3 nucleotides: TGTGCCAGCAGTTTAGGGCCAGGAGCGGGTGAGCAGTTCTTC.

V is TRBV10-3 and J is TRBJ2-5; 13 nucleotides line up with TRBD2. This CDR3 is 18 amino acids long. Germline CDR1 reads ENHRY; CDR2 reads SYGVKD. The trim removed 2 bases at V and 4 bases at J, leaving 10 bases unmatched. CDR3 DNA: TGTGCCATCAGTGAGACCGAACTAGCGGGAGGGCCCCGAGAGACCCAGTACTTC. It specifies CAISETELAGGPRETQYF.

This chain links TRBV9 with TRBJ1-1, with D possibly TRBD1 on 6 matching bases. Germline CDR1 and CDR2: SGDLS and YYNGEE. V shed 6 bases and J shed 6 bases, with 24 bases lying between them. CDR3 size: 16 residues. The CDR3 DNA reads as TGTGCCAGCACCGCAGGGGACCGGGTGTTGGGGTCTGAAGCTTTCTTT. Protein product: CASTAGDRVLGSEAFF.

The CDR3 region has the DNA TGTGCCAGCAGCTTGGGTGGAGGGGCTATAGATGGCTACACCTTC. Its translation: CASSLGGGAIDGYTF. The rearrangement uses TRBV5-4 and TRBJ1-2, with TRBD1 as a possible D gene (5 bases). The CDR3 has 15 amino acids. V dropped 0 bases and J dropped 6 bases, with 15 bases sitting between them. Germline assignment: CDR1 SGHNT and CDR2 YYREEE (reference sequence).

In this sample, this clone turned up a few times. The rearrangement joins TRBV4-3 to TRBJ2-3; the D gene is possibly TRBD1 (6 bases). Per germline, CDR1 LGHNA and CDR2 YSLEER. CDR3 length: 13 amino acids. V was shortened by 3 bases and J by 4 bases, with 8 bases between the two germline ends. The CDR3 sequence: CASSQNRADTQYF. As DNA, the CDR3 is TGCGCCAGCAGCCAGAACAGGGCAGATACGCAGTATTTT.

This chain links TRBV11-1 with TRBJ2-2, with 8 bases that match TRBD1. Trimming removed 4 bases from V and 0 bases from J; junction bases left unmatched: 7. The CDR3 is 17 residues long. Looked up from germline, CDR1 is SGHAT and CDR2 is FQDESV (reference sequence). In nucleotides, the CDR3 is TGTGCCAGCAGCTCCCTTGACAGGGGCCCGAACACCGGGGAGCTGTTTTTT. Translation gives CASSSLDRGPNTGELFF. Full variable domain (missing parts from reference TRBV11-1 and TRBJ2-2): EAEVAQSPRYKITEKSQAVAFWCDPISGHATLYWYRQILGQGPELLVQFQDESVVDDSQLPKDRFSAERLKGVDSTLKIQPAELGDSAMYLCASSSLDRGPNTGELFFGEGSRLTVL.

The chain carries TRBV6-1 and TRBJ2-1; D remains unclear. Per germline, CDR1 MNHNS and CDR2 SASEGT. V lost 3 bases and J 11 bases, leaving 17 bases between the germline ends. The CDR3 extends over 14 amino acids. The CDR3 reads CASSDKAGQHQQFF. The CDR3 DNA reads as TGTGCCAGCAGTGACAAGGCAGGCCAGCACCAGCAGTTCTTC.